A selection of T cell receptor beta chains follows, all from one sample in a study of blood T cell repertoires in COVID-19. Sequenced by immunoSEQ multiplex PCR; TCRdb stores in-frame clones only, minus some. The table includes 35,000 to 50,000 clones, about 83% detected once. Sequencing was performed on peripheral blood. The receptor set was obtained from a woman of 80 years or more with acute or convalescent COVID-19. The CDR3 runs from the conserved cysteine through the conserved F or W. A D gene is named only where the DNA matches it firmly. Some rows mark clone size as missing; the rest say once, few, many or name a class of expanded clone.

TRBJ1-5 - TRBV7-2 - CASSVTRGYQPQHF
TRBJ1-5 - TRBV19 - CASSIRGDQPQHF
TRBJ1-4 - TRBV5-1 - CASSRGLNEKLFF
TRBJ1-5 - TRBV5-1 - CASRANGNQPQHF
TRBJ1-2 - TRBV5-5 once CASSFRPGDYGYTF
TRBJ1-4 TRBD1 TRBV4-2 few CASSNGQGEKLFF
TRBJ2-5 TRBD2 TRBV2 - CASSNSGGAEETQYF
TRBJ2-1 TRBD2 TRBV15 - CATSGLAGGAEGEQFF
TRBJ1-6 - TRBV3-1/TRBV3-2 few CASSRDWPGGSYNSPLHF
TRBJ1-1 TRBD1 TRBV5-4 - CASSLGTEPRAPFF
TRBJ2-7 TRBD1 TRBV20-1 once CSASAWDSYEQYF
TRBJ2-1 TRBD2 TRBV5-6 - CASNFGGGSSYNEQFF
TRBJ2-1 TRBD1 TRBV29-1 - CSASPRGLSYNEQFF
TRBJ1-3 - TRBV29-1 - CSVGLFEGALSGNTIYF
TRBJ1-4 - TRBV11-2 - CASSLVGAGSEKLFF
TRBJ2-1 - TRBV5-6 - CASSSLRGGGNEQFF
TRBJ1-5 - TRBV2 - CASSAQVSNQPQHF
TRBJ1-4 TRBD1 TRBV19 few CASSTEQGNEKLFF
TRBJ1-5 TRBD1 TRBV19 - CASSIRGGQYNQPQHF
TRBJ2-2 TRBD1 TRBV29-1 - CSVEGRDRGTGELFF
TRBJ1-2 - TRBV4-3 - CASSQGPGANYGYTF
TRBJ2-7 - TRBV2 few CASSERSGFFYEQYF
TRBJ1-5 - TRBV5-8 once CASSFNSYGNQPQHF
TRBJ1-4 TRBD1 TRBV6-6 - CASSYSGQHEKLFF
TRBJ1-3 - TRBV5-4 - CASSWSGHDSGNTIYF
TRBJ2-5 TRBD2 TRBV30 once CAWSPGEGETQYF
TRBJ2-4 - TRBV9 - CASSVGSGGNIQYF
TRBJ2-7 TRBD2 TRBV11-3 - CASSYRTSGVKYEQYF
TRBJ2-2 TRBD1 TRBV5-4 - CASSLGRGRSGELFF
TRBJ1-1 - TRBV6-4 - CASSRERNTEAFF
TRBJ1-3 - TRBV9 - CASSVGRAGNTIYF
TRBJ1-6 - TRBV5-1 - CASSLATVDNSPLHF
TRBJ2-7 - TRBV7-2 - CASSLDSASSYEQYF
TRBJ1-2 - TRBV29-1 - CSVERDYGYTF
TRBJ1-2 - TRBV7-2 once CASSRRGKGGGYTF
TRBJ1-5 - TRBV27 - CASSLEGWQPQHF
TRBJ2-5 - TRBV5-1 - CASSDVGGLETQYF
TRBJ1-4 - TRBV5-8 - CASSSGRANEKLFF
TRBJ1-2 - TRBV6-1 - CASSETDRPRGYGYTF
TRBJ1-5 - TRBV6-2/TRBV6-3 once CASSYGGGGSNQPQHF
TRBJ2-7 TRBD2 TRBV7-2 once CASSPAGGREQYF
TRBJ2-3 - TRBV4-1 once CASTAASSTDTQYF
TRBJ2-7 - TRBV18 once CASSPGSHEQYF
TRBJ1-4 TRBD1 TRBV4-2 - CASSQTAGQGDEKLFF
TRBJ1-4 - TRBV19 - CASSGEYGKLFF
TRBJ1-1 - TRBV5-5 - CASSSGFEAFF
TRBJ1-4 - TRBV4-1 once CASSQVPPANEKLFF
TRBJ2-2 TRBD2 TRBV7-3 - CASSPQTSGAGELFF
TRBJ1-2 - TRBV19 few CASSIDGQYYGYTF
TRBJ2-2 - TRBV29-1 - CSARGASGPNTGELFF
TRBJ1-6 - TRBV19 - CASSIADGPGNSPLHF
TRBJ1-2 - TRBV10-3 - CAISEVSTANYGYTF
TRBJ2-1 TRBD2 TRBV3-1/TRBV3-2 - CASSQDPGGAGNEQFF
TRBJ2-6 - TRBV19 - CASSSTGTGANVLTF
TRBJ2-5 TRBD1 TRBV24-1 - CATRIAPGQTTEAQYF